These 19 T cell receptor beta chains share one sample of origin, sequenced in a study of cytomegalovirus exposure and HLA in healthy donors. PCR primers comprised 60 Vbeta and 13 Jbeta primers. The table came from immunoSEQ multiplex PCR; TCRdb's copy has only in-frame clones and leaves some out. The profile shows roughly 120,000 clones, roughly 63% of them singletons. The sequenced material came from PBMCs. The receptors come from a man aged 30-40 years in good health and CMV-seropositive.

The chain is built from TRBV2 and TRBJ1-3; no firm D call. V was trimmed by 4 bases and J by 4 bases, leaving 17 bases between them. The germline V gene has CDR1 SNHLY and CDR2 FYNNEI. The CDR3 is 16 amino acids. CDR3 residues: CASSVLGPAGGNTIYF. The CDR3 bases are TGTGCCAGCAGTGTGCTTGGCCCTGCGGGAGGAAACACCATATATTTT.

This chain connects TRBV6-5 to TRBJ2-3, with a weak D call TRBD2 (6 bases). CDR3 length: 15 amino acids. CDR1 and CDR2 (germline): MNHEY, SVGAGI. Trimming took 6 bases from V and 2 from J, leaving 15 bases between them. The CDR3 reads CASSLRDSTTDTQYF. CDR3 bases: TGTGCCAGCAGCCTCCGGGACTCCACCACAGATACGCAGTATTTT.

The chain's CDR3 is CASSQEAYEQYF. CDR3 coding DNA: TGTGCCAGCAGCCAAGAGGCATACGAGCAGTACTTC. This chain links TRBV4-2 with TRBJ2-7; D unresolved. CDR1 and CDR2 from the germline V gene are LGHNA and YNFKEQ. V gave up 0 bases and J gave up 4 bases, with 4 bases separating them. CDR3 length equals 12 residues.

The rearrangement joins TRBV28 to TRBJ2-5, with 11 bases identical to TRBD2. Germline CDR1 MDHEN, CDR2 SYDVKM. The CDR3 contains 17 residues. J was trimmed by 7 bases and V by 4 bases; bases with no gene match: 14. CDR3: CASSSSLAGGSAGTQYF. CDR3 coding DNA: TGTGCCAGCAGTTCCTCCCTAGCGGGAGGCTCCGCGGGGACCCAGTACTTC.

The V and J genes are TRBV6-1 and TRBJ1-4; 7 bases agree with TRBD1. Germline trimming cut 4 bases from V and 4 bases from J; bases unmatched to any gene: 6. Germline values: CDR1 MNHNS, CDR2 SASEGT. This CDR3 has 15 amino acids. CDR3 in DNA: TGTGCCAGCAGTGGGGTGACAGGGTTTAATGAAAAACTGTTTTTT. Residues: CASSGVTGFNEKLFF.

The genes are TRBV29-1 and TRBJ2-1; 15 nucleotides match TRBD2. The CDR3 consists of 15 residues. CDR1 and CDR2 from the germline V gene are SQVTM and ANQGSEA. Trimming removed 8 bases from V and 8 bases from J; junction bases left unmatched: 10. For the CDR3, the DNA is TGCAGCACTCAGGGGACTAGCGGGAGGTCATATGAGCAGTTCTTC. This translates into CSTQGTSGRSYEQFF.

This sequence joins TRBV7-2 and TRBJ2-3; 7 positions match TRBD2. Germline V lookup: CDR1 SGHTA, CDR2 FQGNSA. The CDR3 sequence is 14 residues long. V was pared by 8 bases and J by 4 bases, with 9 bases of the junction left unmatched. The CDR3 loop is CASRVSLAADTQYF. CDR3 nucleotides: TGTGCCAGCCGGGTGTCCCTAGCGGCAGATACGCAGTATTTT.

The rearrangement links TRBV5-1 to TRBJ2-3; 9 nucleotides agree with TRBD2. There are 17 residues in the CDR3. V gave up 1 base and J gave up 0 bases; unmatched junction bases: 6. Germline CDR1 and CDR2: SGHRS and YFSETQ. The CDR3 here is CASSLTLAGSSTDTQYF. DNA for the CDR3: TGCGCCAGCAGCTTGACCCTAGCGGGGTCTAGCACAGATACGCAGTATTTT.

The chain has TRBV28 and TRBJ1-2; D is possibly TRBD1 (5 bases). Germline V gives CDR1 MDHEN, CDR2 SYDVKM. Trimming stripped 3 bases from V and 4 bases from J, with 24 bases between. There are 18 residues in the CDR3. The CDR3 reads CASSFRATYSTGSYGYTF. Written as DNA, the CDR3 is TGTGCCAGCAGTTTCAGGGCCACGTATTCCACAGGATCCTATGGCTACACCTTC.

The V gene is TRBV6-5, the J gene TRBJ2-1, with 9 bases lining up with TRBD2. Germline V gene sequence: CDR1 MNHEY, CDR2 SVGAGI. J was trimmed by 14 bases and V by 5 bases; bases with no gene match: 16. The CDR3 covers 15 residues. CDR3 protein: CASSQLTSGWGIKFF. The DNA for the CDR3 is TGTGCCAGCAGTCAACTTACTAGCGGGTGGGGGATTAAGTTCTTC.

The gene calls are TRBV10-3 and TRBJ2-2, with D perhaps matching TRBD1 (5 bases). This CDR3 contains 15 residues. In germline, CDR1 is ENHRY, CDR2 SYGVKD. Trimming left V 4 bases short and J 4 bases short, with 13 bases between. CDR3 in DNA: TGTGCCATCAGTGTGGTCAGGGAAAGCACCGGGGAGCTGTTTTTT. This encodes CAISVVRESTGELFF.

In its sample, this clone was seen a few times. The chain uses TRBV7-8 and TRBJ2-1; maybe TRBD2 (5 bases). V was clipped by 4 bases and J by 3 bases, with 13 bases between them. Germline V gene data show CDR1 as SGHVS and CDR2 as FQNEAQ. The CDR3 extends over 15 amino acids. CDR3 residues: CASSSRADIYNEQFF. Here the CDR3 DNA reads TGTGCCAGCAGCTCAAGAGCGGATATCTACAATGAGCAGTTCTTC.

The chain carries TRBV9 and TRBJ2-1; 7 nucleotides match TRBD2. CDR3 length: 16 amino acids. The V and J ends lost 0 bases and 3 bases, in that order; junction bases with no gene match: 6. CDR1 SGDLS and CDR2 YYNGEE come from the germline V gene. In DNA, the CDR3 is TGTGCCAGCAGCGTAGAGCGGGGTAATGTCTACAATGAGCAGTTCTTC. Translating gives CASSVERGNVYNEQFF.

The table lists this clone with a count of one. J is TRBJ2-1 and V is TRBV2; D may be TRBD1 (5 bases). The V gene's germline CDR1 is SNHLY and CDR2 FYNNEI. The V gene lost 9 bases and the J gene lost 10 bases, with 25 bases spanning the gap. The CDR3 contains 15 residues. Here the CDR3 DNA reads TGTGCCAGTCACGACAGCGAAAAATGGGGCAAGGAGCAGTTCTTC. It yields the protein CASHDSEKWGKEQFF. The variable domain in full, with the rest retrieved from reference TRBV2 and TRBJ2-1, is EPEVTQTPSHQVTQMGQEVILRCVPISNHLYFYWYRQILGQKVEFLVSFYNNEISEKSEIFDDQFSVERPDGSNFTLKIRSTKLEDSAMYFCASHDSEKWGKEQFFGPGTRLTVL.

This clone was seen once. The V and J genes are TRBV18 and TRBJ1-4; 7 bases fit TRBD1. Germline values: CDR1 KGHSH, CDR2 LQKENI. The CDR3 loop spans 16 amino acids. V trimming: 6 bases; J trimming: 0 bases; junction bases outside the gene matches: 7. CDR3 DNA: TGTGCCAGCTCGATTGGACAGGCCTCAACTAATGAAAAACTGTTTTTT. Its translation is CASSIGQASTNEKLFF.

This clone came up once. The chain couples TRBV5-1 to TRBJ2-2; TRBD2 aligns across 9 bases. Germline V CDR1 and CDR2: SGHRS, YFSETQ. The CDR3 has 16 amino acids. Trimming removed 4 bases from V and 7 bases from J; junction bases left unmatched: 11. The CDR3 DNA is TGCGCCAGCAGCCCGGCGGCTAGCGGGAATATCGGGGAGCTGTTTTTT. It is translated as CASSPAASGNIGELFF.

The V and J genes are TRBV5-6 and TRBJ2-5, with a weak D call TRBD2 (5 bases). The V gene lost 7 bases and the J gene lost 2 bases, with 21 bases spanning the gap. CDR1 is SGHDT, CDR2 YYEEEE, per germline. CDR3 length: 16 residues. CDR3 loop: CASGNLAHLWQETQYF. In DNA, the CDR3 is TGTGCCAGCGGGAATCTAGCACACCTGTGGCAAGAGACCCAGTACTTC.

This chain connects TRBV4-2 to TRBJ2-1; D unclear. V lost 5 bases and J 7 bases, leaving 15 bases between the germline ends. CDR1 is LGHNA and CDR2 is YNFKEQ in the germline V gene. The CDR3 sequence is 14 residues long. The CDR3 here is CASSGLSGWNEQFF. In nucleotides, the CDR3 is TGTGCCAGCAGCGGTTTGTCCGGTTGGAATGAGCAGTTCTTC.

The genes are TRBV5-6 and TRBJ2-5; a possible D gene is TRBD1 (5 bases). The V gene lost 0 bases and the J gene lost 1 base, with 16 bases spanning the gap. The germline CDR1 and CDR2 sequences are SGHDT and YYEEEE. The CDR3 runs to 17 residues. CDR3: CASSLGDSRPVQETQYF. The DNA for the CDR3 is TGTGCCAGCAGCTTGGGAGACAGTCGGCCAGTCCAAGAGACCCAGTACTTC.